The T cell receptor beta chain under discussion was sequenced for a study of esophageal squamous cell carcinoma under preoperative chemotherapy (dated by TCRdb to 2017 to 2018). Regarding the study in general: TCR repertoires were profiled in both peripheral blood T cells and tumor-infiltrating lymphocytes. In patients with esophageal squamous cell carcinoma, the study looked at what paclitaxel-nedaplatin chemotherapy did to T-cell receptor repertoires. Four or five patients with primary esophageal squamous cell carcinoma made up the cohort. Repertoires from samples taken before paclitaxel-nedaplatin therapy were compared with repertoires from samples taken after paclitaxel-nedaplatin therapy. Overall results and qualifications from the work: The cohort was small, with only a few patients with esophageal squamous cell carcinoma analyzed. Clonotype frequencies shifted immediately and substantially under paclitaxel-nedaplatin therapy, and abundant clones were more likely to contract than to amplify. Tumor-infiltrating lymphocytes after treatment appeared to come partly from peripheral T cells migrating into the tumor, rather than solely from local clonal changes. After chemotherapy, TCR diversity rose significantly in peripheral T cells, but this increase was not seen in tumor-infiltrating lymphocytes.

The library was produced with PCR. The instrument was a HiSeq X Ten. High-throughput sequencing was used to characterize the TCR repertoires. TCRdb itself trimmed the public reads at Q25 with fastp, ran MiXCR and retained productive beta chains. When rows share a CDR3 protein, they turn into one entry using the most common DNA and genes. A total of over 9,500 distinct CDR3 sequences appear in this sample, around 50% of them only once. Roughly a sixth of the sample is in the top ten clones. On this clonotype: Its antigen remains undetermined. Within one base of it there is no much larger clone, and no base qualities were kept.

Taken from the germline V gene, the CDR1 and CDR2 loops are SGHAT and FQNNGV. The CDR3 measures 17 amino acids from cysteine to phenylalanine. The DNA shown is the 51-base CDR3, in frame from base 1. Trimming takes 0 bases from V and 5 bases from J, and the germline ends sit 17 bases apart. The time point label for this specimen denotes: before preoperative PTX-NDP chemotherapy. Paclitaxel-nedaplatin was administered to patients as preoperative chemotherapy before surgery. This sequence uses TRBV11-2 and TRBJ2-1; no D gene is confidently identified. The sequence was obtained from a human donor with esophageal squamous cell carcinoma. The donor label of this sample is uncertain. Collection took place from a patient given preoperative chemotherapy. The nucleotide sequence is TGTGCCAGCAGCTTAGATTTCTTCCGATCCGAGAACAATGAGCAGTTCTTC. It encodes CASSLDFFRSENNEQFF.